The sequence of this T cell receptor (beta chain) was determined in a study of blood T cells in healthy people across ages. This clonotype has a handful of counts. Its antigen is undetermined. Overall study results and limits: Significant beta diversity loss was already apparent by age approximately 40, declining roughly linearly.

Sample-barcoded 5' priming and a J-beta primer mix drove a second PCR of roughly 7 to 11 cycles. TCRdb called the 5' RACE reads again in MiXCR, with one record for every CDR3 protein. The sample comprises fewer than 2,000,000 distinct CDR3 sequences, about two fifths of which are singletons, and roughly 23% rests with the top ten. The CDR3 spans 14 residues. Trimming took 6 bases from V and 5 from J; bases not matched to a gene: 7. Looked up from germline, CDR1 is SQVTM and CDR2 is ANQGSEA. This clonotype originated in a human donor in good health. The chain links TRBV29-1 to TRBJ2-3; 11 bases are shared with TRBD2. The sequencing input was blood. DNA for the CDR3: TGCAGCGTACTAGCGGGGGCCCCTGGAGATACGCAGTATTTT. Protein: CSVLAGAPGDTQYF.